The source of this TCR beta chain is a study of blood T cell repertoires in COVID-19. Study background: T cells, B-cell-depleted T cells, or PBMCs supplied cDNA or gDNA.

Germline V CDR1 and CDR2: LGHDT, YNNKEL (reference sequence). J was trimmed by 4 bases and V by 2 bases; bases with no gene match: 4. The CDR3 is 16 amino acids. Clones were read by immunoSEQ multiplex PCR, and TCRdb kept only the in-frame ones, dropping some. The sample comprises 150,000 or so clones, roughly four fifths of which are singletons, and roughly 10% rests with the top ten. V usage is TRBV3-1 (or the pseudogene TRBV3-2) and J usage is TRBJ2-2; 10 bases line up with TRBD2. The sample comprised peripheral blood. The receptor's source is a human donor in a cohort sampled during active COVID-19. The CDR3 is CASSQTVAGGTGELFF. DNA of the CDR3: TGTGCCAGCAGCCAAACCGTAGCGGGGGGCACCGGGGAGCTGTTTTTT.